The 5 T cell receptor beta chains given below trace back to one sample, sequenced in a study of cytomegalovirus exposure and HLA in healthy donors. The study ran its PCR with 60 Vbeta and 13 Jbeta primers. The assay was immunoSEQ multiplex PCR, and TCRdb's table has in-frame clones only and misses some. The top ten hold approximately 4.4% of the sample, which has approximately 150,000 clones, around 75% seen once. Sample: PBMCs. The origin of the receptors is a man between 18 and 35 years old in good health and CMV-seropositive.

This clone was detected only a few times. As DNA, the CDR3 is TGTGCCAGCAGCTTGGAACAGGGGTCGTACAATGAGCAGTTCTTC. Amino acid sequence: CASSLEQGSYNEQFF. The V and J genes are TRBV5-5 and TRBJ2-1; 7 positions match TRBD1. The CDR3 extends over 15 amino acids. Losses at the gene ends were 0 bases for V and 4 bases for J; bases not matched to a gene: 4. Germline CDR1 reads SGHKS; CDR2 reads YYEKEE (reference sequence).

The chain combines TRBV28 with TRBJ1-1; the D is unclear. The CDR3 is 14 amino acids. V lost 8 bases and J lost 4, with 17 bases in between. Looked up from germline, CDR1 is MDHEN and CDR2 is SYDVKM. The CDR3 nucleotides read TGTGCCAGCTCCTATTATGAGGAGGCCACTGAAGCTTTCTTT. As protein: CASSYYEEATEAFF.

The chain is built from TRBV29-1 and TRBJ1-1; no clear D. This CDR3 is 13 amino acids long. The germline V and J ends were trimmed by 5 bases and 4 bases, with 14 bases remaining between them. The germline gives CDR1 SQVTM, CDR2 ANQGSEA. This CDR3 is CSVLFGVGTEAFF. The CDR3 coding sequence is TGCAGCGTTCTTTTCGGGGTTGGCACTGAAGCTTTCTTT.

The CDR3 reads CASSWTSGSSTDTQYF. The CDR3 DNA reads TGCGCCAGCAGCTGGACTAGCGGATCTAGCACAGATACGCAGTATTTT. The chain uses TRBV5-1 and TRBJ2-3, with 10 bases fitting TRBD2. J lost 0 bases, V lost 3 bases, and 4 bases had no gene match. The CDR3 consists of 16 residues. Germline V gene lookup returns CDR1 SGHRS and CDR2 YFSETQ.

The chain employs TRBV5-1 and TRBJ2-5; TRBD1 matches at 10 bases. The CDR3 runs 16 residues. The J segment lost 2 bases and the V segment lost 4 bases, leaving 8 bases of the junction unmatched. In germline, CDR1 is SGHRS, CDR2 YFSETQ. CDR3: CASSAKTGGPQETQYF. Written as DNA, the CDR3 is TGCGCCAGCAGCGCCAAGACAGGGGGCCCGCAAGAGACCCAGTACTTC.